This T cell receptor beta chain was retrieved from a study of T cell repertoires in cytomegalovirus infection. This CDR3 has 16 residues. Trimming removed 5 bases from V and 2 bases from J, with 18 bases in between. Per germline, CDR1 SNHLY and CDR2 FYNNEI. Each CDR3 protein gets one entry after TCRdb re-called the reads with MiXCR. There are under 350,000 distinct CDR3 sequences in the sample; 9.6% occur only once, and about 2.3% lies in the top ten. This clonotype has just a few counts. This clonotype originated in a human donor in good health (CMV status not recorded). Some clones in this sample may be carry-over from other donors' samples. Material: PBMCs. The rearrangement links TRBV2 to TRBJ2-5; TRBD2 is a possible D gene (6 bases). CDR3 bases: TGTGCCAGCAGTTGGGGACTCCGAATAAGACAAGAGACCCAGTACTTC. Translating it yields CASSWGLRIRQETQYF. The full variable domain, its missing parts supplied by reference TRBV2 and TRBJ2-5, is EPEVTQTPSHQVTQMGQEVILRCVPISNHLYFYWYRQILGQKVEFLVSFYNNEISEKSEIFDDQFSVERPDGSNFTLKIRSTKLEDSAMYFCASSWGLRIRQETQYFGPGTRLLVL.